One sample yielded the 16 T cell receptor beta chains listed below, sequenced in a study of cytomegalovirus exposure and HLA in healthy donors (dated by TCRdb to about 2017). Receptor amplification or capture employed the immunoSEQ multiplex PCR assay. For the multiplex PCR, a mixture combining 60 forward primers for TCR Vbeta segments and 13 reverse primers for TCR Jbeta segments was used. As stored in TCRdb, this immuneACCESS dataset retains in-frame rearrangements with V and J assigned. A fraction of the clones does not appear; measured against another copy, unresolved V genes explain less than half of the discrepancy, and the remainder lacks a known reason. Here the sample has about 100,000 clones; more than 65% occur a single time. About 2.3% of the sample goes to the ten largest clones. Sequenced: PBMCs. The receptors shown here come from a man aged 25-40 years in good health and CMV-seronegative.

The genes are TRBV7-8 and TRBJ2-1; D might be TRBD2 (6 bases). Trimming removed 7 bases at V and 0 bases at J, with 13 bases between. In germline, CDR1 is SGHVS, CDR2 FQNEAQ. The CDR3 has 15 residues. The chain's CDR3 is CASTLEGLSYNEQFF. CDR3 nucleotides: TGTGCCAGCACCCTAGAGGGACTCTCCTACAATGAGCAGTTCTTC.

The J gene is TRBJ2-3, the V gene TRBV5-1; the D is unclear. Germline V gives CDR1 SGHRS, CDR2 YFSETQ. The V gene lost 5 bases and the J gene lost 2 bases, with 6 bases spanning the gap. This CDR3 is built from 12 residues. The CDR3 region is CASRRNTDTQYF. In nucleotides, the CDR3 is TGCGCCAGCAGGCGGAACACAGATACGCAGTATTTT.

This chain links TRBV9 with TRBJ2-1; D perhaps matches TRBD2 (5 bases). Trimming took off 3 bases at V and 6 bases at J, with 13 bases between the two ends. This CDR3 is 14 amino acids long. Per germline, CDR1 SGDLS and CDR2 YYNGEE. The CDR3: CASSAPGLSNEQFF. The CDR3, as DNA: TGTGCCAGCAGCGCTCCGGGGTTGTCCAATGAGCAGTTCTTC.

V usage is TRBV28 and J usage is TRBJ1-6; D remains ambiguous. Germline V gene sequence: CDR1 MDHEN, CDR2 SYDVKM. The V and J ends lost 5 bases and 7 bases respectively, with 12 bases between them. CDR3 length equals 14 residues. The CDR3 loop reads CASSLLGQNSPLHF. The CDR3 nucleotides are TGTGCCAGCAGTCTTTTGGGCCAGAATTCACCCCTCCACTTT.

The chain is built from TRBV7-9 and TRBJ1-4, with 7 bases fitting TRBD1. The CDR3 extends over 14 amino acids. The germline CDR1 and CDR2 sequences are SEHNR and FQNEAQ (reference sequence). Unmatched junction bases numbered 8, after V lost 5 bases and J lost 8 bases. The CDR3 nucleotides read TGTGCCAGCAGCCTCGACAGGGCCTGGGAAAAACTGTTTTTT. This codes for CASSLDRAWEKLFF. The full variable domain, with the rest looked up from reference TRBV7-9 and TRBJ1-4, is DTGVSQNPRHKITKRGQNVTFRCDPISEHNRLYWYRQTLGQGPEFLTYFQNEAQLEKSRLLSDRFSAERPKGSFSTLEIQRTEQGDSAMYLCASSLDRAWEKLFFGSGTQLSVL.

The chain combines TRBV28 with TRBJ1-4; 8 nucleotides match TRBD1. Germline trimming cut 5 bases from V and 8 bases from J; bases unmatched to any gene: 10. The CDR3 length is 15 residues. Germline-derived CDR1 and CDR2 are MDHEN and SYDVKM. The CDR3 reads CASSRDRGMGEKLFF. For the CDR3, the DNA is TGTGCCAGCAGTCGCGACAGGGGAATGGGAGAAAAACTGTTTTTT. The full variable domain, completed using reference TRBV28 and TRBJ1-4, is DVKVTQSSRYLVKRTGEKVFLECVQDMDHENMFWYRQDPGLGLRLIYFSYDVKMKEKGDIPEGYSVSREKKERFSLILESASTNQTSMYLCASSRDRGMGEKLFFGSGTQLSVL.

The chain joins TRBV9 to TRBJ2-1, with 9 bases fitting TRBD2. The CDR3 runs to 15 residues. The V and J ends lost 0 bases and 9 bases, in that order; junction bases with no gene match: 7. Germline assignment: CDR1 SGDLS and CDR2 YYNGEE. CDR3 nucleotides: TGTGCCAGCAGCGTAGGTGATAGCGGGGGACCTGAGCAGTTCTTC. Protein product: CASSVGDSGGPEQFF.

The rearrangement uses TRBV4-2 and TRBJ2-1; 10 nucleotides agree with TRBD1. Per germline, CDR1 LGHNA and CDR2 YNFKEQ. The CDR3 extends over 17 amino acids. The ends lost 6 bases at V and 8 bases at J; junction bases unmatched: 16. This CDR3 is CASSSVSGQGLRDEQFF. CDR3 nucleotides: TGTGCCAGCAGTTCCGTCTCGGGACAGGGGTTAAGGGATGAGCAGTTCTTC.

The gene calls are TRBV7-3 and TRBJ2-1; D might be TRBD2 (5 bases). Germline loops: CDR1 SGHTA, CDR2 FQGTGA. This CDR3 has 14 residues. V was trimmed by 5 bases and J by 7 bases, leaving 15 bases between them. CDR3 DNA: TGTGCCAGCAGCCCATACGGTCGCGGGAATGAGCAGTTCTTC. Amino acids: CASSPYGRGNEQFF.

This rearrangement joins TRBV6-1 to TRBJ1-1; D uncertain. CDR3 length equals 15 residues. V lost 1 base to trimming and J lost 6 bases, with 15 bases between them. Germline V gene data show CDR1 as MNHNS and CDR2 as SASEGT. For the CDR3, the DNA is TGTGCCAGCAGTGAAGTGGTTGGAGGGTGGGCTGAAGCTTTCTTT. Its protein is CASSEVVGGWAEAFF.

The J gene is TRBJ2-3, the V gene TRBV11-2, with 7 positions matching TRBD2. The CDR3 extends over 16 amino acids. CDR1 and CDR2 (germline): SGHAT, FQNNGV. Trimming took 3 bases from V and 0 from J; bases not matched to a gene: 6. CDR3 sequence reads: CASSFASGPSTDTQYF. CDR3 nucleotides: TGTGCCAGCAGCTTCGCTAGCGGTCCTAGCACAGATACGCAGTATTTT.

The V call is TRBV11-2, the J call TRBJ2-2; D gene uncertain. CDR3 length: 15 amino acids. From germline, CDR1 is SGHAT and CDR2 FQNNGV. With 5 bases removed from V and 0 bases from J, the gap between germline ends came to 10 bases. CDR3 sequence: CASSLGQANTGELFF. For the CDR3, the DNA is TGTGCCAGCAGCCTGGGCCAGGCGAACACCGGGGAGCTGTTTTTT.

The chain employs TRBV19 and TRBJ2-7, with a weak D call TRBD2 (5 bases). Trimming cost V 3 bases and J 0 bases, with 12 bases left between them. The germline CDR1 and CDR2 sequences are LNHDA and SQIVND (reference sequence). The CDR3 length is 15 residues. The CDR3 bases are TGTGCCAGTAGTATTTATTCGGGGAGCTCCTACGAGCAGTACTTC. Translation: CASSIYSGSSYEQYF. Filled out from reference TRBV19 and TRBJ2-7, the complete variable domain reads DGGITQSPKYLFRKEGQNVTLSCEQNLNHDAMYWYRQDPGQGLRLIYYSQIVNDFQKGDIAEGYSVSREKKESFPLTVTSAQKNPTAFYLCASSIYSGSSYEQYFGPGTRLTVT.

This clone appeared a few times. The V gene is TRBV2, the J gene TRBJ1-5; a possible D gene is TRBD1 (5 bases). The V gene's germline CDR1 is SNHLY and CDR2 FYNNEI. Trimming shortened V by 4 bases and J by 0 bases, and 13 bases separated the two germline ends. This CDR3 has 16 amino acids. CDR3 DNA: TGTGCCAGCAGTGGGAGGGGCGTGGCTAGCAATCAGCCCCAGCATTTT. The encoded protein is CASSGRGVASNQPQHF.

The CDR3 loop reads CASSQDRDRVREETQYF. The DNA of the CDR3 is TGCGCCAGCAGCCAAGACCGGGACAGGGTACGGGAAGAGACCCAGTACTTC. This chain links TRBV4-1 with TRBJ2-5; 9 bases are a match to TRBD1. The CDR3 is 17 residues long. The germline V gene has CDR1 MGHRA and CDR2 YSYEKL. Trimming removed 0 bases from V and 3 bases from J; junction bases left unmatched: 8.

The chain uses TRBV6-1 and TRBJ2-2; D may be TRBD1 (6 bases). Germline V gene lookup returns CDR1 MNHNS and CDR2 SASEGT. The CDR3 extends over 14 amino acids. V was shortened by 8 bases and J by 7 bases, with 17 bases between the two germline ends. The CDR3 here is CASRFQGSGGELFF. CDR3 in DNA: TGTGCCAGCCGCTTTCAGGGGAGCGGCGGGGAGCTGTTTTTT.